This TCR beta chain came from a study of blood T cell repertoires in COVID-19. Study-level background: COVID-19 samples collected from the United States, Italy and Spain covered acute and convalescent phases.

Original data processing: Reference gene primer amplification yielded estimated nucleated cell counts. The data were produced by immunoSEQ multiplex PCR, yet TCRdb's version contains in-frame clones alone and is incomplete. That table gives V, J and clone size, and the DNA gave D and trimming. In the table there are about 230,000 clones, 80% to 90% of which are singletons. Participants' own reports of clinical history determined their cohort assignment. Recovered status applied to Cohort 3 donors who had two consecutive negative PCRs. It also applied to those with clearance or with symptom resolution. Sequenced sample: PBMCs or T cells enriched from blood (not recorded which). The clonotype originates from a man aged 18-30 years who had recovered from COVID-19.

The CDR3 loop is CASSWDRDITSTNTGELFF. The CDR3 DNA is TGTGCCAGCAGCTGGGACAGGGACATAACCTCCACGAACACCGGGGAGCTGTTTTTT. The chain combines TRBV28 with TRBJ2-2; TRBD1 matches at 9 bases. V trimming: 6 bases; J trimming: 0 bases; junction bases outside the gene matches: 14. The germline V gene has CDR1 MDHEN and CDR2 SYDVKM. The CDR3 sequence is 19 residues long.